There are many counts of the clone carrying this T cell receptor (beta chain). Antigen: not known. Each ophthalmopathy patient scored at least 3 on the Clinical Activity Score and at least 4 on NOSPECS grade, with duration under 3 months. The data were taken from a study of T cells in Graves' hyperthyroidism and ophthalmopathy. Study-wide points: A median around 5.9 months before onset, the model predicted ophthalmopathy. A model using 13 V-J features told ophthalmopathy apart from stable hyperthyroidism. Most thyroid-expanded clonotypes above 0.001 were also found in blood.

Researchers amplified the TCR beta CDR3 regions from RNA transcripts. The study used the HTBI primer set for a first-round RT-PCR of the TCR CDR3. One entry per CDR3 protein, called by TCRdb with MiXCR from the multiplex PCR reads. The repertoire holds some 320,000 distinct CDR3 sequences, with approximately 14% as singletons. Material: blood. The source of this sequence is a woman between 35 and 50 years old with Graves' ophthalmopathy.

CDR3 in DNA: TGTGCCAGCAGTTCCTCCTCGGAGTGGAGCTCCTACAATGAGCAGTTCTTC. Its translation: CASSSSSEWSSYNEQFF. The chain couples TRBV12-3 or TRBV12-4 to TRBJ2-1; D is unresolved. The V and J ends lost 4 bases and 0 bases respectively, with 16 bases between them. The CDR3 contains 17 residues.